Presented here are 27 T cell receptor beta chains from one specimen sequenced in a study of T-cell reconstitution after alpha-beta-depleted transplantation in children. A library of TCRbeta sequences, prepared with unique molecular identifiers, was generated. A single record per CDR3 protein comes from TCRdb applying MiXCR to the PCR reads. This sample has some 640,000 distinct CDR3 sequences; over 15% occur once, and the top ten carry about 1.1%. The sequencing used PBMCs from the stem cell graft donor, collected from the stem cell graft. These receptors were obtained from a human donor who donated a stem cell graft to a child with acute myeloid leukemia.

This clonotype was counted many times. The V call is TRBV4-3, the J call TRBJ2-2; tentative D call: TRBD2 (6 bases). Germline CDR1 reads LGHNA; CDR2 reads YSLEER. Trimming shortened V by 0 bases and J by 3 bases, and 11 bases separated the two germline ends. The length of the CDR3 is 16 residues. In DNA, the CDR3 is TGCGCCAGCAGCCAAGATATTAGGAGGGACACCGGGGAGCTGTTTTTT. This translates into CASSQDIRRDTGELFF.

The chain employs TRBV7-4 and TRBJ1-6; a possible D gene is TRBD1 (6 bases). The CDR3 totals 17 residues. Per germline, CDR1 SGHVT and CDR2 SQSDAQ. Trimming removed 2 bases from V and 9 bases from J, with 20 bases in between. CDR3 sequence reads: CASSLSYGGGGSSPLHF. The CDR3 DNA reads TGTGCCAGCAGCTTATCCTACGGAGGGGGGGGTTCTTCACCCCTCCACTTT.

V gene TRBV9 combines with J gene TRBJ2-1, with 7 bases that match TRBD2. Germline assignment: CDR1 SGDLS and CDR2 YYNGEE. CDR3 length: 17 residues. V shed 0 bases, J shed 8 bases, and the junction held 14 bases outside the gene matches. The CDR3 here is CASSVATSAGVVYEQFF. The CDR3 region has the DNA TGTGCCAGCAGCGTAGCTACGTCGGCGGGGGTTGTGTATGAGCAGTTCTTC.

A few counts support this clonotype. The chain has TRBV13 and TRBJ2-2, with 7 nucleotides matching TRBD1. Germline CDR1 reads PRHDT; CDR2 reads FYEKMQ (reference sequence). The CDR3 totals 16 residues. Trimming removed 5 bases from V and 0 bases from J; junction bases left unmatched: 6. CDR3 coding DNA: TGTGCCAGCAGCCAGCAGGGACAGTCGAACACCGGGGAGCTGTTTTTT. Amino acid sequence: CASSQQGQSNTGELFF.

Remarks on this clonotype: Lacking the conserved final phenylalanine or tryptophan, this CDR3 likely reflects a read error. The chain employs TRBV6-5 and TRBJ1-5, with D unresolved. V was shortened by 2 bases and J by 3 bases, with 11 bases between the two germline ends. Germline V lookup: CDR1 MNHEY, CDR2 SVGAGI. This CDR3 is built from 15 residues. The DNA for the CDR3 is TGTGCCAGCAGTTACGGACCCGGAGCCAATCAGCCCCAGCATTTA. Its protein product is CASSYGPGANQPQHL.

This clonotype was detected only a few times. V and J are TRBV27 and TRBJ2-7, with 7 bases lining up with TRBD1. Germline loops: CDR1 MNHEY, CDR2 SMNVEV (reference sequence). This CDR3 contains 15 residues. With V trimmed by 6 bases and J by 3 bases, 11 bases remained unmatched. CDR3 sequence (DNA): TGTGCCAGCAGCCTAACCGGGACAGCCTACTACGAGCAGTACTTC. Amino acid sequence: CASSLTGTAYYEQYF.

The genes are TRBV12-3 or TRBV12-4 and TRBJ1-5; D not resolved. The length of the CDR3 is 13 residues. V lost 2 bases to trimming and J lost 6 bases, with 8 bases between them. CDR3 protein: CASSLSRSQPQHF. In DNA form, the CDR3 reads TGTGCCAGCAGTTTAAGCCGGAGTCAGCCCCAGCATTTT.

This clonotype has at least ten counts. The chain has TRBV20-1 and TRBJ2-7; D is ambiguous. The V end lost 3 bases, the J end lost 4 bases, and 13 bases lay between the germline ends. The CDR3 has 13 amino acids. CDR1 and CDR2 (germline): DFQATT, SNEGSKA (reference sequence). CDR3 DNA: TGCAGTGCTAGCCCCGACGACCGTTACGAGCAGTACTTC. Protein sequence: CSASPDDRYEQYF.

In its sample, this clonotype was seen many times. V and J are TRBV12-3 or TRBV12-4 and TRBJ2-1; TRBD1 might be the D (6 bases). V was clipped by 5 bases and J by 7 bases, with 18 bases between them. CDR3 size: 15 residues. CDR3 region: CASSANIGQGNEQFF. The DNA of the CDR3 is TGTGCCAGCAGTGCCAACATAGGCCAGGGGAATGAGCAGTTCTTC.

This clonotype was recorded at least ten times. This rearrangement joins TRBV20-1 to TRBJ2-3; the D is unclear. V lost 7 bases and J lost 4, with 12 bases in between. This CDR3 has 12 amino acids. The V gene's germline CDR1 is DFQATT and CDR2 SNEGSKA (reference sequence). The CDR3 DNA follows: TGCAGTGGAGGACGTAGCTCAGATACGCAGTATTTT. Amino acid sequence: CSGGRSSDTQYF.

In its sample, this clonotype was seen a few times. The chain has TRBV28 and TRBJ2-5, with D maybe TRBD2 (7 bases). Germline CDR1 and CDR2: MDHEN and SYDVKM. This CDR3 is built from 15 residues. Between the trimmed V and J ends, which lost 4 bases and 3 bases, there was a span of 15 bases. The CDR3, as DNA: TGTGCCAGCAGTTCATACGGCGGGGGCGAAGAGACCCAGTACTTC. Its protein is CASSSYGGGEETQYF. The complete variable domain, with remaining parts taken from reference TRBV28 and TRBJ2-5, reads DVKVTQSSRYLVKRTGEKVFLECVQDMDHENMFWYRQDPGLGLRLIYFSYDVKMKEKGDIPEGYSVSREKKERFSLILESASTNQTSMYLCASSSYGGGEETQYFGPGTRLLVL.

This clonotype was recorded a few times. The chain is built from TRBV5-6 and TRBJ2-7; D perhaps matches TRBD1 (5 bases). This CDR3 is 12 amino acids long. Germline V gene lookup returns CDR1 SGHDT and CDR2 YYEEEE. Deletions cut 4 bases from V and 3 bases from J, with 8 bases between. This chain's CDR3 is CASSKGYYEQYV. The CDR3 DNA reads TGTGCCAGCAGCAAGGGGTACTACGAGCAGTACGTC.

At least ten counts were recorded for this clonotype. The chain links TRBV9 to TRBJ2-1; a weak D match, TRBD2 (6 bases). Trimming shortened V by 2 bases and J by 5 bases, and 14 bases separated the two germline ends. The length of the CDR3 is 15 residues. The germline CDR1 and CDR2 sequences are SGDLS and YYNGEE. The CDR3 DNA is TGTGCCAGCAGCGTCACCGCGGGGCTGAACAATGAGCAGTTCTTC. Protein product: CASSVTAGLNNEQFF.

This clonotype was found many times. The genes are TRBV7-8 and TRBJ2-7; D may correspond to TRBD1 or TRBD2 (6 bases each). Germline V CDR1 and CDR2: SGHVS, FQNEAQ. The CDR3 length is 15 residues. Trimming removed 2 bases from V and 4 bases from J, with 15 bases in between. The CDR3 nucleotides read TGTGCCAGCAGCTTAACATCTAGGGGGAGGTACGAGCAGTACTTC. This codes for CASSLTSRGRYEQYF.

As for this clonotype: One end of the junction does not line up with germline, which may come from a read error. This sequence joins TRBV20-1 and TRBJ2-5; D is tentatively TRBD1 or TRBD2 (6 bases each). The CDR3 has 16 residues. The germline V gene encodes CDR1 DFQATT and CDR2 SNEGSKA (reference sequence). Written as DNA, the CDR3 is TGCTGTGCTAGGGGGAGGACAGTCGGCGGACCGGAGACCCAGTACTTC. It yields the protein CCARGRTVGGPETQYF.

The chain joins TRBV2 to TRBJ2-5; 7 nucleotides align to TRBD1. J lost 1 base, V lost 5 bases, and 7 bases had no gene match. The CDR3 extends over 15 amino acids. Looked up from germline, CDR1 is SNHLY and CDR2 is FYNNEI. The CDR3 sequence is CASSSPDRFQETQYF. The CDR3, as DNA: TGTGCCAGCAGTTCGCCGGACAGGTTCCAAGAGACCCAGTACTTC.

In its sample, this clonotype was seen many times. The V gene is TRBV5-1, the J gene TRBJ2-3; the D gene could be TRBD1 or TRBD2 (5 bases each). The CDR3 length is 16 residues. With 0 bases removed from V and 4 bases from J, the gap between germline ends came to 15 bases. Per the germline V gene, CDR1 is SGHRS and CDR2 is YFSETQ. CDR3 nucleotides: TGCGCCAGCAGCTTGGCCTCGGGAACAGGACCAGATACGCAGTATTTT. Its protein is CASSLASGTGPDTQYF.

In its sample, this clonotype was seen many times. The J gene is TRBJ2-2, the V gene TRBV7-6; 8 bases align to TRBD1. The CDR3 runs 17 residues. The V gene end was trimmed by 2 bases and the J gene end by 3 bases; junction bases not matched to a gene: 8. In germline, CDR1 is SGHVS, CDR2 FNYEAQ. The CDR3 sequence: CASSLFDRGGDTGELFF. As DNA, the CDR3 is TGTGCCAGCAGCTTATTCGACAGGGGTGGGGACACCGGGGAGCTGTTTTTT.

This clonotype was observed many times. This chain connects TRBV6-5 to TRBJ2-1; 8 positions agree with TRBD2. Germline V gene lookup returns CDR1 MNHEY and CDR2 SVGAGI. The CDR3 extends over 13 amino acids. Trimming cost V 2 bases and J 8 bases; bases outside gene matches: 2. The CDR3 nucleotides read TGTGCCAGCAGTTACCGGGGGGGCGATGAGCAGTTCTTC. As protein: CASSYRGGDEQFF.

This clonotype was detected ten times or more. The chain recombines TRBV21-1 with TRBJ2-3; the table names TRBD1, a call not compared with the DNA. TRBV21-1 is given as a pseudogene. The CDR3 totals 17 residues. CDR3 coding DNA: TGTGCCAGCAGCCGCCCCGTAGACAGGGTGGGCACAGATACGCAGTATTTT. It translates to CASSRPVDRVGTDTQYF.

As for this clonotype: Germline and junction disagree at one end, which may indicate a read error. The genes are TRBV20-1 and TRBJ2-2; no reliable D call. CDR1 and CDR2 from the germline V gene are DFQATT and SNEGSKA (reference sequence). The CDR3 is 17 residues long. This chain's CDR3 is CSARDENRRSNTRELFF. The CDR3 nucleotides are TGCAGTGCTAGAGATGAGAACAGACGATCGAACACCCGGGAGCTGTTTTTT.

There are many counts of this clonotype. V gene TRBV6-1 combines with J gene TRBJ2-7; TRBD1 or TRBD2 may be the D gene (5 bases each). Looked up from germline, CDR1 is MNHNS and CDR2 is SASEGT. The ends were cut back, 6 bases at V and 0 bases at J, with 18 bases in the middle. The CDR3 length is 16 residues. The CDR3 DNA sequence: TGTGCCAGCAGAAGCGGCTCAGGGTGGGGCTCCTACGAGCAGTACTTC. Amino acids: CASRSGSGWGSYEQYF.

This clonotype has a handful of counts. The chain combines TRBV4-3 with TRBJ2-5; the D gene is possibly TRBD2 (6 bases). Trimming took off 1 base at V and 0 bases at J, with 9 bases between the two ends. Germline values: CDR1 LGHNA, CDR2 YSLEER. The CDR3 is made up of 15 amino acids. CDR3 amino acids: CASSQGVADQETQYF. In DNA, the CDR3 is TGCGCCAGCAGCCAAGGGGTAGCGGACCAAGAGACCCAGTACTTC.

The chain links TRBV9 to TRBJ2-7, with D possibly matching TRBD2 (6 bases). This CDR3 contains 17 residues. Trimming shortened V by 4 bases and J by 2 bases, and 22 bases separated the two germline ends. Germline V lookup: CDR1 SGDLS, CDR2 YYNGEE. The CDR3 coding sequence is TGTGCCAGCAGCACTAGGAGGGAAACCCAATTCCCCTACGAGCAGTACTTC. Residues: CASSTRRETQFPYEQYF. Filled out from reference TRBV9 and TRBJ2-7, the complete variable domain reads DSGVTQTPKHLITATGQRVTLRCSPRSGDLSVYWYQQSLDQGLQFLIQYYNGEERAKGNILERFSAQQFPDLHSELNLSSLELGDSALYFCASSTRRETQFPYEQYFGPGTRLTVT.

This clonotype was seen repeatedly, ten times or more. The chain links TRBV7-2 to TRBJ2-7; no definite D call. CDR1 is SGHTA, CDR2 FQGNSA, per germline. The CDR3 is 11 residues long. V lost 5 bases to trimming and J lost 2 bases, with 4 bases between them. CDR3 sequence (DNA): TGTGCCAGCAGCCACACCTACGAGCAGTACTTC. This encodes CASSHTYEQYF.

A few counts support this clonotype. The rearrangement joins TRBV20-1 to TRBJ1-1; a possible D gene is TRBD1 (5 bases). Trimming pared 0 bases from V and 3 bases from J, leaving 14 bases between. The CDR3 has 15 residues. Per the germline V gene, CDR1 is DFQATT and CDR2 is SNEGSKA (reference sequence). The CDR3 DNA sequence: TGCAGTGCTAGAGAGCCGGGGCAGGGTGACACTGAAGCTTTCTTT. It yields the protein CSAREPGQGDTEAFF.

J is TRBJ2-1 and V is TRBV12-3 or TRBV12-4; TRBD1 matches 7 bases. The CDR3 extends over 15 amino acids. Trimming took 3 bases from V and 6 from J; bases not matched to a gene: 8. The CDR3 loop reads CASSFSIQGTNEQFF. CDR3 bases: TGTGCCAGCAGTTTTAGTATACAGGGGACCAATGAGCAGTTCTTC.